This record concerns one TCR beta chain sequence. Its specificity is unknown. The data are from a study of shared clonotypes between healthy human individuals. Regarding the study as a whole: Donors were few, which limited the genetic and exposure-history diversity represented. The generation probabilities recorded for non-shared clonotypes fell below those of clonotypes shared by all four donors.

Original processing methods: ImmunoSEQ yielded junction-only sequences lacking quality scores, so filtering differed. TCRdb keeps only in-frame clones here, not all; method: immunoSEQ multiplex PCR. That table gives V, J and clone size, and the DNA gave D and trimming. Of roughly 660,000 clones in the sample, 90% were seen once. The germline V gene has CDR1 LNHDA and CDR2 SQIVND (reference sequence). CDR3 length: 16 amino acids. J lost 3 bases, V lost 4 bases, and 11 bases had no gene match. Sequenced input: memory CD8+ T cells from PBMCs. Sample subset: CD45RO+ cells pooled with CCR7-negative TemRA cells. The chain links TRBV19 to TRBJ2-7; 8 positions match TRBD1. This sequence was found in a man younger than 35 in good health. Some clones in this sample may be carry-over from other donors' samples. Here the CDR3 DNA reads TGTGCCAGTAGTAGCAACAGGGGGATTCAGGGCTACGAGCAGTACTTC. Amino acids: CASSSNRGIQGYEQYF.